The sequence of this T cell receptor beta chain was determined in a study of spatial heterogeneity in lung cancer. Study details: In tumor regions, TCR transcript counts tracked strongly with a T cell module score from matched bulk RNA-seq.

Germline CDR1 reads MDHEN; CDR2 reads SYDVKM. CDR3 length equals 15 residues. V trimming: 8 bases; J trimming: 4 bases; junction bases outside the gene matches: 13. Every TCR cDNA molecule bore its own unique molecular identifier. A single record per CDR3 protein comes from TCRdb applying MiXCR to the 5' RACE reads. The sample comprises thousands of distinct CDR3 sequences, 2.9% of which are singletons, and around 15% rests with the top ten. Notes on the study in general: Tumor mutation counts were tracked by expanded intratumoral alpha and beta TCR counts.

This clonotype was seen repeatedly, ten times or more. Its antigen is as yet unknown. Regarding time point: sample taken at primary tumor resection. The donor group consisted of 55 to 85 patients who had untreated, early-stage non-small cell lung cancer. Unsorted whole RNA from tumor, nontumor lung or frozen PBMC underwent sequencing. This sample comprised lung tumor tissue, obtained at surgery. The gene calls are TRBV28 and TRBJ1-2; 7 positions match TRBD1. The source of this sequence is a male donor with early-stage non-small cell lung cancer. The CDR3 reads CASGSTTGSPYGYTF. CDR3 in DNA: TGTGCCAGCGGCTCGACGACAGGGTCCCCCTATGGCTACACCTTC.